This T cell receptor beta chain was sequenced in a study of CXCR3-negative and CXCR3-positive naive CD8 T cells (dated by TCRdb to the late 2010s). General notes on the study: About 135 million TRB reads were obtained in total, roughly 1.5 +/- 0.3 million reads per library. The TRBV-TRBJ cluster analysis covered naive subsets from 5 donors and memory cells from 3 donors. The diversity and physicochemical repertoire analyses included 11 donors pooled from two independent experiments.

Instrument on record: NextSeq 550. The Human TCR Profiling Kit (MiLaboratory) was used to make UMI-labeled 5' RACE TRB cDNA libraries. The full amount of extracted RNA was used for cDNA synthesis, and the full amount of resulting cDNA was used for PCR amplification. The libraries were made side by side, with each library going through the same number of PCR cycles. The original pipeline was this. With a requirement of at least two reads per UMI, MIGEC and MiXCR extracted about 57,000 +/- 9,900 unique UMI-labeled TRB cDNA molecules per library. On average, each library contained about 40,000 +/- 10,000 functional in-frame TRB CDR3 nucleotide clonotypes without stop codons. After downsampling to 5000 UMI-labeled TRB molecules per sample, diversity metrics, including normalized Shannon-Wiener and Chao1, were computed in VDJtools. For the central five CDR3 residues, VDJtools calculated physicochemical properties weighted by clonotype size, namely interaction energy, strength, volume and Kidera factor 4. Reprocessed by TCRdb, the reads give a single entry per CDR3 protein sequence, without DNA. The V and J calls reflect TCRdb's pipeline rather than the authors' work. Per the sample table, the count is over 100,000 distinct CDR3 sequences. 0.45% to 0.55% of the sample belongs to the ten largest clones.

Note on this clonotype: Its specific antigen is unknown.

Paper-wide results and their limitations: Because surface CD5, which is linked to self-reactivity in mice, was comparable between the naive subsets, TCR interaction strength was also inferred from the physicochemical properties of TRB CDR3s. CXCR3 expression partially decreased after cryopreservation, so most assays used freshly isolated PBMCs. TRB CDR3s from CXCR3-positive naive cells showed higher hydrophobicity (lower Kidera factor 4), lower energy, and higher strength and volume indices than CXCR3-negative naive cells. Naive CXCR3-negative and CXCR3-positive cells from the same donor showed similar TRBV-TRBJ usage, whereas memory cells showed distinct patterns. Repertoire diversity was comparably high in both naive subsets but much lower in memory CD8+ T cells.

The CDR3 starts with the cysteine, ends with the phenylalanine, and has 13 residues. Only the protein sequence is given. CDR1 and CDR2 were assigned from the germline V gene as SGHDT and YYEEEE. For every CD8+ T cell subset, 300,000 cells were flow-sorted straight into RLT lysis buffer, and each subset was sorted in triplicate. To exclude memory contaminants, naive CD8+ T cells were stringently defined as CD45RO-CCR7+CD27+CD95-. Standard density gradient centrifugation was used to isolate peripheral blood mononuclear cells from buffy coats. A FACSAria III was used to flow-sort naive CD8+ T cells into CXCR3-negative and CXCR3-positive populations. An RNeasy Mini Kit was used to extract total RNA from the sorted cells.

Sample: naive CXCR3- CD8+ T cells from blood. Reading the label with the study, this specimen's cell subset or site is: CD45RO-CCR7+CD27+CD95- naive CD8+ T cells lacking CXCR3 (TNR3-). The clonotype originates from a human donor in good health. Some clones in this sample may be carry-over from other donors' samples. This chain is built from TRBV5-6 and TRBJ1-1. CDR3 reads: CASSWGFDTEAFF.